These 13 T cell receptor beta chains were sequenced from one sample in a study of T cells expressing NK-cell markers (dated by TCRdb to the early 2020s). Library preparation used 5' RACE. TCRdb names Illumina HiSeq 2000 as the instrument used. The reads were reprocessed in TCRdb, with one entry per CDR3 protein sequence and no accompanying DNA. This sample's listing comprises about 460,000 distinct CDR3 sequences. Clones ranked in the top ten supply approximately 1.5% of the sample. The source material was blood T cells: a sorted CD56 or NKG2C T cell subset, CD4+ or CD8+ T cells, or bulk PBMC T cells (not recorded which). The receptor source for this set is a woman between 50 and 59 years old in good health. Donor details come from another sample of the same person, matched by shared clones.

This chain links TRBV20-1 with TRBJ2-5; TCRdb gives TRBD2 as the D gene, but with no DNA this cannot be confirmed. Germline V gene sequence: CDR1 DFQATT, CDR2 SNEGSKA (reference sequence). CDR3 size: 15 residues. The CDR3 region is CSASALAGVKETQYF.

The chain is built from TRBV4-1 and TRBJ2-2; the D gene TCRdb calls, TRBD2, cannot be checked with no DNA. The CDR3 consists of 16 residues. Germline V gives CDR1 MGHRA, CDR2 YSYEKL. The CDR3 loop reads CASSRDLWGRTGELFF.

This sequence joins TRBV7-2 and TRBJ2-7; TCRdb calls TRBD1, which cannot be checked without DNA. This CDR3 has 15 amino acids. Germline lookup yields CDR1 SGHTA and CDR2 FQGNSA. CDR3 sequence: CASSLEWAGSYEQYF.

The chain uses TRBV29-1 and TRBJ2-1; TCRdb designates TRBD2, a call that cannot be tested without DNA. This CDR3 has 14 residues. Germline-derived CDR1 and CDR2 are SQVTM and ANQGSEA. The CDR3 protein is CSVGRRLAYNEQFF.

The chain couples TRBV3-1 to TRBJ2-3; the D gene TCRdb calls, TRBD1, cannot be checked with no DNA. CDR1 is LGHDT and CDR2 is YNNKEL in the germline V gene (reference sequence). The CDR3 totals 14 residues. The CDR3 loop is CASTPWGSTDTQYF.

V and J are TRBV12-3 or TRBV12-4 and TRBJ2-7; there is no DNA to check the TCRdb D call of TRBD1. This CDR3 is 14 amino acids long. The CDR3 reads CASSLRTGFSEQYF.

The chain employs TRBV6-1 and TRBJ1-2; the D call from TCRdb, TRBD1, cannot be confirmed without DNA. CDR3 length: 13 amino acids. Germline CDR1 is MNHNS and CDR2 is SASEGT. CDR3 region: CASSRTDYYGYTF.

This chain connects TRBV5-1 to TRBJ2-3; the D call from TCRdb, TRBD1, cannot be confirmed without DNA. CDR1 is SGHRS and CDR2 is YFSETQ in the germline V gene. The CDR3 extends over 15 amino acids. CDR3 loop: CASSSGGLNTDTQYF.

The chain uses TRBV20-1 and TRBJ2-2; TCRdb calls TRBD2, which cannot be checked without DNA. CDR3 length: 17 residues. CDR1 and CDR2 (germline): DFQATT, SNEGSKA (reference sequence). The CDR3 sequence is CSAALGSGSRNTGELFF.

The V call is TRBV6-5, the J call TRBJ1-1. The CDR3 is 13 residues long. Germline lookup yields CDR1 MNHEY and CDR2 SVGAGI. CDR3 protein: CASTVSTNTEAFF.

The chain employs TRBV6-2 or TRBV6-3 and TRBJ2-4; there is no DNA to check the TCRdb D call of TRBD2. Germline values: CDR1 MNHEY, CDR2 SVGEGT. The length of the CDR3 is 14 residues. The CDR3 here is CASIQAGAKNIQYF.

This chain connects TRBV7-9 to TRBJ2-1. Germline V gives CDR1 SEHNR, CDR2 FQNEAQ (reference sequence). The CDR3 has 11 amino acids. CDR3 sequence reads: CASSFGAEQFF.

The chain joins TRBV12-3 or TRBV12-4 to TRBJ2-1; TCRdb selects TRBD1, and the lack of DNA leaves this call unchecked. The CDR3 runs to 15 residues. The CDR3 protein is CASCRQGVSYNEQFF.